Listed below are T cell receptor beta chains from one sample, sequenced in a study of T cells in Graves' hyperthyroidism and ophthalmopathy. MiXCR was run by TCRdb on the multiplex PCR reads, yielding one entry per CDR3 protein. The sample consists of 640,000 or so distinct CDR3 sequences, over 12% of them appearing once. Sample: blood. These receptors were taken from a woman under 30 with Graves' ophthalmopathy. Each CDR3 is given with its conserved first and last residue. A D gene is named only where the DNA matches it firmly. A clone size is listed for some rows: how often the clone was seen (once, few, many), or a class if it is expanded.

TRBJ1-6,NA,TRBV18,NA,TGTGCCAGCTCACCTCCGGGTCCGACTAATTCACCCCTCCACTTT,CASSPPGPTNSPLHF
TRBJ2-2,many,TRBV11-2,NA,TGTGCCAGCAGCTTAGATATTGGGAGAACGGGCGGGGAGCTGTTTTTT,CASSLDIGRTGGELFF
TRBJ1-1,many,TRBV29-1,NA,TGCAGCGTTGATGAGCTGAACACTGAAGCTTTCTTT,CSVDELNTEAFF
TRBJ1-3,many,TRBV7-2,TRBD1,TGTGCCAGCAGCCAACAGGGGTTGGATGGAAACACCATATATTTT,CASSQQGLDGNTIYF
TRBJ2-1,many,TRBV7-9,NA,TGTGCCAGCAGCTTTAGGACGGGAGAAGGCAATGAGCAGTTCTTC,CASSFRTGEGNEQFF
TRBJ2-3,few,TRBV4-2,TRBD2,TGTGCCAGCAGCCAAGAGTGGACTAGCGGGATCCGCACAGATACGCAGTATTTT,CASSQEWTSGIRTDTQYF
TRBJ1-6,many,TRBV30,NA,TGTGCCTGGAATATAGTCGAGGGTTCACCCCTCCACTTT,CAWNIVEGSPLHF
TRBJ2-2,many,TRBV5-1,NA,TGCGCCAGCAGCCAGGCGGAGGAAAACACCGGGGAGCTGTTTTTT,CASSQAEENTGELFF
TRBJ2-3,many,TRBV28,NA,TGTGCCAGCAGCCCATTTGCGGGCACAGATACGCAGTATTTT,CASSPFAGTDTQYF
TRBJ1-2,many,TRBV6-1,NA,TGTGCCAGCAGTATCCGGGACAAGGGCCCTTTCCGACACCCGGACTATGGCTACACCTTC,CASSIRDKGPFRHPDYGYTF
TRBJ2-1,many,TRBV20-1,NA,TGCAGTGCTGAACTAGTTTGGGAGCAGTTCTTC,CSAELVWEQFF
TRBJ2-2,once,TRBV4-1,NA,TGCGCCAGCAGCCACCGACAAACGAGGACGCCAGAGTTTTTT,CASSHRQTRTPEFF
TRBJ1-2,many,TRBV7-3,NA,TGTGCCAGCAGCTTAACGGCAGGGGAGGACTATGGCTACACCTTC,CASSLTAGEDYGYTF
TRBJ2-1,many,TRBV20-1,NA,TGCAGTGCTAGAGCGGGCGGGACTGGGTACTACAATGAGCAGTTCTTC,CSARAGGTGYYNEQFF
TRBJ2-2,NA,TRBV20-1,NA,TGCAGTGCGGGCGGGCATTACACCGGGGAGCTGTTTTTT,CSAGGHYTGELFF
TRBJ1-3,NA,TRBV28,NA,TGTGCCAGCAGACGGGACATAGGAAACACCATATATTTT,CASRRDIGNTIYF
TRBJ2-5,many,TRBV9,TRBD2,TGTGCCAGCAGCGTGGGTAGCGGGCCCCAAGAGACCCAGTACTTC,CASSVGSGPQETQYF
TRBJ1-1,many,TRBV7-2,TRBD1,TGTGCCAGCAGCCCTGGGGACAGTCGCGCAGCTTTCTTT,CASSPGDSRAAFF
TRBJ1-1,many,TRBV30,TRBD1,TGTGCCTGGAGTGTGGACAGGAGGAACACTGAAGCTTTCTTT,CAWSVDRRNTEAFF
TRBJ2-5,many,TRBV20-1,TRBD1,TGCAGTGCGTCCGGACAGGCACAAGAGACCCAGTACTTC,CSASGQAQETQYF
TRBJ2-6,few,TRBV9,TRBD1,TGTGCCAGCAGCACTCGACAGGGTGGCAACGTCCTGACTTTC,CASSTRQGGNVLTF
TRBJ1-5,many,TRBV12-3/TRBV12-4,NA,TGTGCCAGCAGTTCGACTGGGATGAATCAGCCCCAGCATTTT,CASSSTGMNQPQHF
TRBJ1-2,many,TRBV30,NA,TGTGCCTGGAGTGTAGAAGGGATGGGCTATGGCTACACCTTC,CAWSVEGMGYGYTF
TRBJ1-1,NA,TRBV29-1,NA,TGCAGCGTTCAGACACTCTCGGAAGCTCTCTTT,CSVQTLSEALF
TRBJ1-1,few,TRBV4-2,NA,TGTGCCAGCAGCCAGGGGAGGACAGAGAACACTGAAGCTTTCTTT,CASSQGRTENTEAFF
TRBJ1-3,many,TRBV12-3/TRBV12-4,NA,TGTGCCAGCAGTCTTCATGTGAGGACGCCTGGAAACACCATATATTTT,CASSLHVRTPGNTIYF
TRBJ1-1,few,TRBV13,NA,TGTGCCAGCAGCTTAGGCCGCTTGGGGGCTAACACTGAAGCTTTCTTT,CASSLGRLGANTEAFF
TRBJ2-7,NA,TRBV6-1,NA,TGTGCCAGCGAGTGGGGCTACGAGCAGTACTTC,CASEWGYEQYF
TRBJ2-1,many,TRBV6-1,NA,TGTGCCAGCAGTGACCCAGTGGATGAGCAGTTCTTC,CASSDPVDEQFF
TRBJ2-3,NA,TRBV20-1,TRBD2,TGCAGTGCTAGTTCCACTAGCGGGAACTCAGATACGCAGTATTTT,CSASSTSGNSDTQYF